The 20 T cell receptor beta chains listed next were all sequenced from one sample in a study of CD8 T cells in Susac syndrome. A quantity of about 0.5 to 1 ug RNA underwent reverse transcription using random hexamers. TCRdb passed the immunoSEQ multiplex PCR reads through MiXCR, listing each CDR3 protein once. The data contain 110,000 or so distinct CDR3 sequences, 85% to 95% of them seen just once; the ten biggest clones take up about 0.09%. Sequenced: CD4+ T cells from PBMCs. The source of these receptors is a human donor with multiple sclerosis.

CDR3 residues: CASSQQRNYEQYF. The CDR3 DNA sequence: TGTGCCAGTAGTCAACAGAGAAACTACGAGCAGTACTTC. The gene calls are TRBV19 and TRBJ2-7; D uncertain. The CDR3 runs to 13 residues. Germline loops: CDR1 LNHDA, CDR2 SQIVND (reference sequence). The V gene lost 5 bases and the J gene lost 3 bases, with 11 bases spanning the gap.

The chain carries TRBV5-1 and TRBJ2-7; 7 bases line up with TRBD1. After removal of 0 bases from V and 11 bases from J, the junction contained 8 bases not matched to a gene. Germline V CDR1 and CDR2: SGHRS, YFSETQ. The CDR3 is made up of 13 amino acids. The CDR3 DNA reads TGCGCCAGCAGCTTGGAATCCCAGGGGGTCGAGTACTTC. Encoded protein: CASSLESQGVEYF.

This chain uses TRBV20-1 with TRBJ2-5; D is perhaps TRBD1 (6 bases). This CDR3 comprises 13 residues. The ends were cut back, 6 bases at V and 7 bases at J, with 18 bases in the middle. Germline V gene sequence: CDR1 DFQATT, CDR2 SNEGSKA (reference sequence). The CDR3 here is CSAKTQGFGTQYF. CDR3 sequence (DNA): TGCAGTGCGAAAACACAGGGTTTCGGGACCCAGTACTTC.

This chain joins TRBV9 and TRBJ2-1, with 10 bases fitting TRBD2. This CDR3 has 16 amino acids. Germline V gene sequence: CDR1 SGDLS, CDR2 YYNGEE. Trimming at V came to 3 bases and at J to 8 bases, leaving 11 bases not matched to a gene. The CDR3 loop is CASSERGAGGPYEQFF. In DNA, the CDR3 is TGTGCCAGCAGCGAAAGGGGAGCGGGGGGGCCGTATGAGCAGTTCTTC.

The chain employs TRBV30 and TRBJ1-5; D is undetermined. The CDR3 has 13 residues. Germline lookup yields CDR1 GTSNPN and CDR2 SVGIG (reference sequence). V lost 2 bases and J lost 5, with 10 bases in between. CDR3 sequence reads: CAWSREVDQPQHF. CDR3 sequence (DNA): TGTGCCTGGAGTAGGGAGGTCGATCAGCCCCAGCATTTT.

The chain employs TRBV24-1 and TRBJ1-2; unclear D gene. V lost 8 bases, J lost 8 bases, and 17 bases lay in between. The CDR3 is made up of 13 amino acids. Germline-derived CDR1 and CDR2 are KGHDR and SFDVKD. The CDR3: CATNDKEVEGYTF. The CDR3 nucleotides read TGTGCCACCAATGACAAGGAGGTCGAAGGCTACACCTTC.

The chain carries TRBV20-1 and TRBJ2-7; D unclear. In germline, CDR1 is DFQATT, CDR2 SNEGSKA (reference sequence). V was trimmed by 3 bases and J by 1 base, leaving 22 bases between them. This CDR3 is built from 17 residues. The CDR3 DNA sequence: TGCAGTGCTAGCACACCGACGTCATCTGTCGGATCCTACGAGCAGTACTTC. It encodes CSASTPTSSVGSYEQYF.

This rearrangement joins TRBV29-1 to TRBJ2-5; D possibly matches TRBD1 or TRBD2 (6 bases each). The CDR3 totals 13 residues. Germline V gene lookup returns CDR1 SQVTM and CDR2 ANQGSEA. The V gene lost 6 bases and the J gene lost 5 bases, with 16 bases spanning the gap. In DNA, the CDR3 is TGCAGCGTCTCACCCCCGGGGGCGGAGACCCAGTACTTC. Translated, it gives CSVSPPGAETQYF.

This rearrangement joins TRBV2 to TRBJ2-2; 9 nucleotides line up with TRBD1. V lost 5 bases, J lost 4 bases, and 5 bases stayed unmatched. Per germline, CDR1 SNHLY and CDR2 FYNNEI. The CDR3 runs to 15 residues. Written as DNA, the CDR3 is TGTGCCAGCAGTAGGGACAGGGCGGGCACCGGGGAGCTGTTTTTT. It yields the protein CASSRDRAGTGELFF.

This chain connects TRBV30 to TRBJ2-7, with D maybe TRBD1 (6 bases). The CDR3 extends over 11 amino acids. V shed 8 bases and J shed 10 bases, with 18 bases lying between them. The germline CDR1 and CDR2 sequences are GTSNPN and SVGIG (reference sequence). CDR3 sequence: CAESRGIHQYF. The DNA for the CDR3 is TGTGCCGAGAGCAGGGGAATCCATCAGTACTTC. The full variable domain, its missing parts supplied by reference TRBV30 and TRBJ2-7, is SQTIHQWPATLVQPVGSPLSLECTVEGTSNPNLYWYRQAAGRGLQLLFYSVGIGQISSEVPQNLSASRPQDRQFILSSKKLLLSDSGFYLCAESRGIHQYFGPGTRLTVT.

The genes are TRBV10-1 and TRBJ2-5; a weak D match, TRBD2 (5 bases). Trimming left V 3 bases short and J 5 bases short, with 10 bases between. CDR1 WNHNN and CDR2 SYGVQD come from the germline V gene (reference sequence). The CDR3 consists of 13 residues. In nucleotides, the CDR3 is TGCGCCAGCAGTGAAGGAGGTCCCGAGACCCAGTACTTC. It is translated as CASSEGGPETQYF.

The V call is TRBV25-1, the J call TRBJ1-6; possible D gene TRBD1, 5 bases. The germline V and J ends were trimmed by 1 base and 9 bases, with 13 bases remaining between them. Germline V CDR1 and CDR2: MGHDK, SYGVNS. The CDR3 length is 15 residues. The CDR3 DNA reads TGTGCCAGCAGTGAATCGATGGGGGTTAGTTCACCCCTCCACTTT. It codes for CASSESMGVSSPLHF.

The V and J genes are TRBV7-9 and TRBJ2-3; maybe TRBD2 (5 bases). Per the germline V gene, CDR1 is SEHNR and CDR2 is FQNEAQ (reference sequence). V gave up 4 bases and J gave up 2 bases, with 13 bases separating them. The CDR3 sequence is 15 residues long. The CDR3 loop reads CASSSGERFTDTQYF. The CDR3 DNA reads TGTGCCAGCAGCTCTGGGGAGAGGTTCACAGATACGCAGTATTTT.

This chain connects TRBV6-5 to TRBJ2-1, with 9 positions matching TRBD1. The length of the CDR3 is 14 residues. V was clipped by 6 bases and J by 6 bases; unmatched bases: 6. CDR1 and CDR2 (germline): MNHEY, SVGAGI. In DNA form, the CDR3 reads TGTGCCAGCAGGGGACAGGGTATTTTCAATGAGCAGTTCTTC. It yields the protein CASRGQGIFNEQFF.

The CDR3 nucleotides read TGTGCCAGCAGCCGACGATCTAGGAAACTTACCGGAAACTATGGCTACACCTTC. Residues: CASSRRSRKLTGNYGYTF. The gene calls are TRBV7-3 and TRBJ1-2; the D is unclear. Trimming removed 5 bases from V and 2 bases from J, with 24 bases in between. The germline V gene encodes CDR1 SGHTA and CDR2 FQGTGA. The CDR3 contains 18 residues.

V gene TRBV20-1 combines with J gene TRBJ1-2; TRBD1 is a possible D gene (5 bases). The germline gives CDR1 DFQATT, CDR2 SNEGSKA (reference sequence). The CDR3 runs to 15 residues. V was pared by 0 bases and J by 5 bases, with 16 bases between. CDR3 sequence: CSAREVRAALYGYTF. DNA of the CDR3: TGCAGTGCTAGAGAGGTCAGGGCGGCTTTGTATGGCTACACCTTC.

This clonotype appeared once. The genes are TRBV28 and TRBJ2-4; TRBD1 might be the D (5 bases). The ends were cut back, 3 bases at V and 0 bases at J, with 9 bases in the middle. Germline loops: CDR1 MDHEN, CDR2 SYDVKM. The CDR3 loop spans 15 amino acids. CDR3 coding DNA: TGTGCCAGCAGTTTGACAGCTCTAGCCAAAAACATTCAGTACTTC. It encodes CASSLTALAKNIQYF.

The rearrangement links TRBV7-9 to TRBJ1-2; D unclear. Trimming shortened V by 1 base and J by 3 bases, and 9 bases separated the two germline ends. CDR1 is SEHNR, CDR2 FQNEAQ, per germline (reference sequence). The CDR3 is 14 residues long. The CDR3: CASSLETVYYGYTF. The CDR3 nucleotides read TGTGCCAGCAGCTTAGAAACAGTTTACTATGGCTACACCTTC. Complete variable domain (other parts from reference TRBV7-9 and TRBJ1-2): DTGVSQNPRHKITKRGQNVTFRCDPISEHNRLYWYRQTLGQGPEFLTYFQNEAQLEKSRLLSDRFSAERPKGSFSTLEIQRTEQGDSAMYLCASSLETVYYGYTFGSGTRLTVV.

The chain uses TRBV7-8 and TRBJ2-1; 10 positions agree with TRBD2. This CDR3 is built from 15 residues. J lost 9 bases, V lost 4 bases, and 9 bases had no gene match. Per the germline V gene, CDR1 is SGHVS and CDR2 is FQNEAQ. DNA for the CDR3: TGTGCCAGCAGCTCCTCCCCTAGCGGGGGTTCTGAGCAGTTCTTC. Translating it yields CASSSSPSGGSEQFF.

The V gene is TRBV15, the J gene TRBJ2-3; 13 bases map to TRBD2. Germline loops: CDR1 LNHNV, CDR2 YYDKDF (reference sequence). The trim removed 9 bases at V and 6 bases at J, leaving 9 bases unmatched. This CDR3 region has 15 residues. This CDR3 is CATGTSGVTADTQYF. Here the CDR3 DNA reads TGTGCCACAGGGACTAGCGGGGTGACTGCGGATACGCAGTATTTT.